These 21 T cell receptor beta chains were sequenced from one sample in a study of cytomegalovirus exposure and HLA in healthy donors. The PCR made use of 60 Vbeta and 13 Jbeta primers. Assay: immunoSEQ multiplex PCR; the TCRdb copy retains only in-frame clones and omits some. The top ten clones hold less than 2% of a sample with some 180,000 clones, approximately 78% of them seen once. Sequencing was carried out using PBMCs. The receptor set was obtained from a woman aged 18-29 years in good health and CMV-seronegative.

The count of this clone is one. This chain connects TRBV5-5 to TRBJ2-1, with D maybe TRBD1 (6 bases). The CDR3 is 16 amino acids. Trimming stripped 0 bases from V and 6 bases from J, with 16 bases between. CDR1 and CDR2 from the germline V gene are SGHKS and YYEKEE (reference sequence). The CDR3 bases are TGTGCCAGCAGCTTGGTACTTAGGGGGAGTGGCAATGAGCAGTTCTTC. Translating gives CASSLVLRGSGNEQFF.

The chain has TRBV4-3 and TRBJ1-3; D is perhaps TRBD1 (5 bases). The CDR3 extends over 13 amino acids. The ends were cut back, 4 bases at V and 10 bases at J, with 14 bases in the middle. Looked up from germline, CDR1 is LGHNA and CDR2 is YSLEER. Written as DNA, the CDR3 is TGCGCCAGCAGCCGGGGGGATCAGGCGACCATATATTTT. It is translated as CASSRGDQATIYF.

The rearrangement links TRBV18 to TRBJ2-1, with TRBD2 as a possible D gene (6 bases). Germline V gene sequence: CDR1 KGHSH, CDR2 LQKENI. The CDR3 runs 16 residues. The V and J ends lost 5 bases and 6 bases respectively, with 20 bases between them. Here the CDR3 reads CASSTYGGSTTNEQFF. CDR3 coding DNA: TGTGCCAGCTCAACATACGGAGGGTCAACTACCAATGAGCAGTTCTTC.

The genes are TRBV7-8 and TRBJ2-7; tentatively, D is TRBD2 (7 bases). Trimming shortened V by 5 bases and J by 2 bases, and 13 bases separated the two germline ends. The CDR3 has 14 amino acids. Germline values: CDR1 SGHVS, CDR2 FQNEAQ. CDR3 coding DNA: TGTGCCAGCAGCGGGGGGGCCGAGCCCTACGAGCAGTACGTC. It yields the protein CASSGGAEPYEQYV.

V usage is TRBV7-6 and J usage is TRBJ2-2, with 7 positions matching TRBD2. Germline CDR1 SGHVS, CDR2 FNYEAQ. The CDR3 loop spans 16 amino acids. With V trimmed by 1 base and J by 5 bases, 7 bases remained unmatched. The CDR3 DNA follows: TGTGCCAGCAGCTTAGATGCGGGAGTACGGACCGGGGAGCTGTTTTTT. This encodes CASSLDAGVRTGELFF.

The V and J genes are TRBV29-1 and TRBJ2-3; the D gene is possibly TRBD2 (5 bases). The CDR3 runs 15 residues. Germline V lookup: CDR1 SQVTM, CDR2 ANQGSEA. V shed 6 bases and J shed 2 bases, with 18 bases lying between them. CDR3 in amino acids: CSVDSGKTYTDTQYF. In DNA form, the CDR3 reads TGCAGCGTGGACTCCGGAAAGACTTACACAGATACGCAGTATTTT.

The chain uses TRBV7-6 and TRBJ2-2, with D possibly matching TRBD2 (5 bases). Germline CDR1 is SGHVS and CDR2 is FNYEAQ. The CDR3 sequence is 17 residues long. Between the trimmed V and J ends, which lost 5 bases and 10 bases, there was a span of 26 bases. CDR3 in amino acids: CASSQPLFLAKYEELFF. The CDR3 DNA sequence: TGTGCCAGCAGCCAACCCCTCTTCCTAGCTAAGTACGAGGAGCTGTTTTTT. Supplemented by reference TRBV7-6 and TRBJ2-2, the full variable domain reads GAGVSQSPRYKVTKRGQDVALRCDPISGHVSLYWYRQALGQGPEFLTYFNYEAQQDKSGLPNDRFSAERPEGSISTLTIQRTEQRDSAMYRCASSQPLFLAKYEELFFGEGSRLTVL.

This clone was counted only a few times. V gene TRBV6-1 combines with J gene TRBJ2-1, with a possible D match to TRBD2 (6 bases). Germline V gene sequence: CDR1 MNHNS, CDR2 SASEGT. This CDR3 has 16 residues. V shed 0 bases and J shed 3 bases, with 12 bases lying between them. The CDR3 nucleotides read TGTGCCAGCAGTGAAGCGGGCGGGACCATCTACAATGAGCAGTTCTTC. Residues: CASSEAGGTIYNEQFF.

This chain's CDR3 is CASSYGDSSNEQYV. CDR3 DNA sequence: TGTGCCAGCAGTTACGGGGACAGCTCGAACGAGCAGTACGTC. The V gene is TRBV6-5, the J gene TRBJ2-7, with 7 bases matching TRBD1. With 2 bases clipped from V and 5 bases from J, the junction kept 6 bases outside the gene matches. The CDR3 has 14 residues. CDR1 MNHEY and CDR2 SVGAGI come from the germline V gene.

This clone was observed a handful of times. The chain couples TRBV7-9 to TRBJ1-1; 9 nucleotides agree with TRBD1. This CDR3 has 15 residues. V shed 5 bases and J 5 bases; nucleotides not matched to a gene: 9. In germline, CDR1 is SEHNR, CDR2 FQNEAQ (reference sequence). CDR3 amino acids: CASSVYRGRRTEAFF. The CDR3 coding sequence is TGTGCCAGCAGCGTTTACAGGGGGCGTCGGACTGAAGCTTTCTTT.

The chain joins TRBV5-6 to TRBJ2-3; possibly TRBD2 for D (6 bases). This CDR3 is built from 15 residues. V was cut by 0 bases and J by 1 base, with 9 bases left in between. Germline V lookup: CDR1 SGHDT, CDR2 YYEEEE. Here the CDR3 reads CASSLVASGTDTQYF. In nucleotides, the CDR3 is TGTGCCAGCAGCTTGGTCGCTAGCGGCACAGATACGCAGTATTTT.

The chain couples TRBV14 to TRBJ1-6; D may be TRBD1 (5 bases). Germline values: CDR1 SGHDN, CDR2 FVKESK. The V end was cut by 4 bases, the J end by 12 bases, with 10 bases between. The CDR3 runs 12 residues. The CDR3 sequence is CASSPGRGPLHF. Written as DNA, the CDR3 is TGTGCCAGCAGCCCCGGGAGGGGACCCCTCCACTTT.

This chain connects TRBV2 to TRBJ2-3; TRBD2 is a possible D gene (5 bases). This CDR3 has 11 amino acids. With 11 bases removed from V and 1 base from J, the gap between germline ends came to 7 bases. Per germline, CDR1 SNHLY and CDR2 FYNNEI. The DNA for the CDR3 is TGTGCCGGTAGCGGCACAGATACGCAGTATTTT. Translated: CAGSGTDTQYF.

The rearrangement uses TRBV25-1 and TRBJ2-5; 12 bases match TRBD2. TRBJ2-7 explains the end of the DNA better; the J call may be wrong. This CDR3 spans 16 amino acids. CDR1 and CDR2 from the germline V gene are MGHDK and SYGVNS. DNA for the CDR3: TGTGCCAGCAGTGAACGACTAGCGGGAGTTCGTCGCGAGCAGTACTTC. Its protein product is CASSERLAGVRREQYF.

About this clone itself: The identical CDR3 is also encoded by other nucleotide sequences in the sample. V gene TRBV5-1 combines with J gene TRBJ2-6; 8 nucleotides match TRBD1. Germline values: CDR1 SGHRS, CDR2 YFSETQ. The CDR3 sequence is 17 residues long. With V trimmed by 8 bases and J by 3 bases, 13 bases remained unmatched. In nucleotides, the CDR3 is TGCGCCAGTAGCGCCCGTACAGGGGGAAGTGGGGCCAACGTCCTGACTTTC. Translating gives CASSARTGGSGANVLTF.

The chain uses TRBV5-6 and TRBJ2-1; 9 nucleotides match TRBD2. V shed 4 bases and J 7 bases; nucleotides not matched to a gene: 9. CDR1 and CDR2 from the germline V gene are SGHDT and YYEEEE. The CDR3 totals 15 residues. Here the CDR3 DNA reads TGTGCCAGCAGCCGGAGGTGGCTAGCGGGGAATGAGCAGTTCTTC. Amino acids: CASSRRWLAGNEQFF.

This CDR3 is CASRRDKTYEQYF. The DNA for the CDR3 is TGTGCCAGCAGACGGGACAAAACCTACGAGCAGTACTTC. This chain links TRBV2 with TRBJ2-7; possibly TRBD1 for D (6 bases). CDR1 and CDR2 (germline): SNHLY, FYNNEI. The V end lost 6 bases, the J end lost 2 bases, and 11 bases lay between the germline ends. CDR3 length: 13 residues. Filled out from reference TRBV2 and TRBJ2-7, the complete variable domain reads EPEVTQTPSHQVTQMGQEVILRCVPISNHLYFYWYRQILGQKVEFLVSFYNNEISEKSEIFDDQFSVERPDGSNFTLKIRSTKLEDSAMYFCASRRDKTYEQYFGPGTRLTVT.

DNA for the CDR3: TGTGCCAGCAGTACAGGGGCGGAGGAGACCCAGTACTTC. Amino acid sequence: CASSTGAEETQYF. The chain recombines TRBV28 with TRBJ2-5; 7 positions match TRBD1. This CDR3 comprises 13 residues. Germline assignment: CDR1 MDHEN and CDR2 SYDVKM. V was pared by 5 bases and J by 5 bases, with 5 bases of the junction left unmatched.

This chain links TRBV5-4 with TRBJ1-4; possibly TRBD1 for D (5 bases). V was clipped by 9 bases and J by 7 bases, with 10 bases between them. CDR1 is SGHNT, CDR2 YYREEE, per germline (reference sequence). The CDR3 loop spans 11 amino acids. The CDR3 protein is CATREGEKLFF. CDR3 nucleotide sequence: TGTGCCACCAGGGAGGGTGAAAAACTGTTTTTT.

The CDR3 region has the DNA TGTGCCAGCAGTTTGGACAGGGTCGGTACAGATACGCAGTATTTT. It is translated as CASSLDRVGTDTQYF. J is TRBJ2-3 and V is TRBV28; 8 nucleotides align to TRBD1. V shed 3 bases and J 3 bases; nucleotides not matched to a gene: 5. The CDR3 has 15 residues. Germline CDR1 is MDHEN and CDR2 is SYDVKM. Looking up the rest from reference TRBV28 and TRBJ2-3 gives the full variable domain: DVKVTQSSRYLVKRTGEKVFLECVQDMDHENMFWYRQDPGLGLRLIYFSYDVKMKEKGDIPEGYSVSREKKERFSLILESASTNQTSMYLCASSLDRVGTDTQYFGPGTRLTVL.

The chain carries TRBV4-3 and TRBJ2-1, with 9 bases matching TRBD2. From germline, CDR1 is LGHNA and CDR2 YSLEER. V lost 0 bases and J lost 4; bases outside the gene matches: 7. This CDR3 has 17 residues. The CDR3 sequence: CASSQEVVSGGYNEQFF. The CDR3 DNA sequence: TGCGCCAGCAGCCAAGAAGTCGTTAGCGGGGGATACAATGAGCAGTTCTTC.